The sequence of this T cell receptor beta chain was determined in a study of blood T cell repertoires in COVID-19. As for the study in general: PBMCs, B-cell-depleted T cells, or T cells were the source of the cDNA or gDNA that made up the material.

TCRdb keeps only in-frame clones here, not all; method: immunoSEQ multiplex PCR. The repertoire holds about 94,000 clones, with 65% to 85% as singletons. V lost 5 bases and J 2 bases, leaving 16 bases between the germline ends. The CDR3 runs to 16 residues. CDR1 is KGHSH, CDR2 LQKENI, per germline. This clone has a handful of counts. The receptor was derived from a man between 60 and 75 years old with acute or convalescent COVID-19. Sequenced input: peripheral blood. This chain connects TRBV18 to TRBJ2-1; perhaps TRBD1 as D (7 bases). The CDR3 here is CASSRRTGGPYNEQFF. In DNA form, the CDR3 reads TGTGCCAGCTCAAGAAGGACAGGAGGGCCCTACAATGAGCAGTTCTTC.